The T cell receptor (beta chain) under discussion was sequenced for a study of T cell repertoires in cytomegalovirus infection. With respect to this clonotype: The target antigen is unknown.

From germline, CDR1 is SGHKS and CDR2 YYEKEE (reference sequence). The CDR3 contains 16 residues. V dropped 4 bases and J dropped 8 bases, with 22 bases sitting between them. TCRdb reprocessed the reads with MiXCR, giving one entry per CDR3 protein. The profile shows roughly 730,000 distinct CDR3 sequences, around 32% of them singletons. J is TRBJ2-1 and V is TRBV5-5; D is uncertain. This TCR derives from a human donor in good health (CMV status not recorded). Some clones in this sample may be carry-over from other donors' samples. The sequences come from cultured PBMCs, collected from culture after CMV antigen stimulation. CDR3 DNA sequence: TGTGCCAGCAGCCCCGGACCCTACACCTATTTAGATGAGCAGTTCTTC. Translated, it gives CASSPGPYTYLDEQFF.